These 2 T cell receptor beta chains originate from one sample sequenced in a study of CD8 T cells in Susac syndrome. An amount of RNA that ranged from 0.5 to 1 ug was reverse transcribed with random hexamers. TCRdb redid the calling of the immunoSEQ multiplex PCR reads with MiXCR, one entry per CDR3 protein. The sample has under 200,000 distinct CDR3 sequences; over 90% are singletons. Sequenced: CD8+ T cells from PBMCs. All receptors derive from a human donor with Susac syndrome.

This clonotype showed up just a few times. CDR3 coding DNA: TGTGCCAGCAGCGCTCGGGGTGGCTACACCTTC. This encodes CASSARGGYTF. The chain couples TRBV9 to TRBJ1-2; D remains unclear. The CDR3 length is 11 residues. V gave up 3 bases and J gave up 7 bases, with 7 bases separating them. In germline, CDR1 is SGDLS, CDR2 YYNGEE.

This clonotype was found a few times. V and J are TRBV15 and TRBJ2-7, with D perhaps TRBD1 (7 bases). The ends were cut back, 4 bases at V and 6 bases at J, with 16 bases in the middle. Germline V gene data show CDR1 as LNHNV and CDR2 as YYDKDF (reference sequence). This CDR3 comprises 14 residues. CDR3 bases: TGTGCCACCAGCATTTACTCAGGGGGAGGCGAGCAGTACTTC. Translating gives CATSIYSGGGEQYF. Filled out from reference TRBV15 and TRBJ2-7, the complete variable domain reads DAMVIQNPRYQVTQFGKPVTLSCSQTLNHNVMYWYQQKSSQAPKLLFHYYDKDFNNEADTPDNFQSRRPNTSFCFLDIRSPGLGDTAMYLCATSIYSGGGEQYFGPGTRLTVT.